The next 14 T cell receptor beta chains were all read from a single sample in a study of T cells in Graves' hyperthyroidism and ophthalmopathy. There were TCR beta CDR3 regions amplified from RNA transcripts. The HTBI primer set served for first-round RT-PCR of the TCR CDR3. TCRdb reprocessed the multiplex PCR reads with MiXCR, giving one entry per CDR3 protein. The repertoire holds 300,000 to 450,000 distinct CDR3 sequences, with under 15% as singletons. The source material was blood. The receptors were sampled from a woman younger than 45 with Graves' hyperthyroidism.

This clonotype was seen repeatedly, ten times or more. The rearrangement links TRBV20-1 to TRBJ2-1, with 9 bases fitting TRBD2. This CDR3 has 16 amino acids. CDR1 is DFQATT and CDR2 is SNEGSKA in the germline V gene (reference sequence). V trimming: 0 bases; J trimming: 15 bases; junction bases outside the gene matches: 18. Written as DNA, the CDR3 is TGCAGTGCTAGAGATCAGTCTAGCCGCTTCCTAGCGGGGCTGTTCTTC. Its protein product is CSARDQSSRFLAGLFF.

The rearrangement joins TRBV30 to TRBJ2-7; 14 bases line up with TRBD2. Trimming cost V 0 bases and J 6 bases; bases outside gene matches: 7. The CDR3 runs to 16 residues. The germline gives CDR1 GTSNPN, CDR2 SVGIG (reference sequence). CDR3 bases: TGTGCCTGGAGTGTACCAGGACTAGCGGGAGGTGGCGAGCAGTACTTC. Amino acids: CAWSVPGLAGGGEQYF. Together with reference TRBV30 and TRBJ2-7, the CDR3 gives the full variable domain: SQTIHQWPATLVQPVGSPLSLECTVEGTSNPNLYWYRQAAGRGLQLLFYSVGIGQISSEVPQNLSASRPQDRQFILSSKKLLLSDSGFYLCAWSVPGLAGGGEQYFGPGTRLTVT.

This clonotype was recorded many times. This chain uses TRBV27 with TRBJ2-1; TRBD2 matches 10 bases. This CDR3 contains 15 residues. Trimming took 4 bases from V and 4 from J; bases not matched to a gene: 4. The germline V gene has CDR1 MNHEY and CDR2 SMNVEV (reference sequence). The CDR3, as DNA: TGTGCCAGCAGTTCTGGGACTAGCGTTTACAATGAGCAGTTCTTC. Protein sequence: CASSSGTSVYNEQFF.

The V gene is TRBV15, the J gene TRBJ1-3; D unclear. This CDR3 has 15 amino acids. The V gene's germline CDR1 is LNHNV and CDR2 YYDKDF (reference sequence). V gave up 1 base and J gave up 3 bases, with 10 bases separating them. CDR3 sequence: CATSRGGGFGNTIYF. Here the CDR3 DNA reads TGTGCCACCAGCAGAGGAGGAGGGTTTGGAAACACCATATATTTT.

This clonotype was observed many times. V and J are TRBV3-1 and TRBJ2-7; no firm D call. Germline V lookup: CDR1 LGHDT, CDR2 YNNKEL (reference sequence). CDR3 size: 15 residues. V dropped 0 bases and J dropped 3 bases, with 12 bases sitting between them. The CDR3 DNA reads TGTGCCAGCAGCCAAGAACCCCGGGCCGGCTACGAGCAGTACTTC. Its protein product is CASSQEPRAGYEQYF.

This clonotype has a handful of counts. This chain joins TRBV7-9 and TRBJ1-4; D is unresolved. Trimming shortened V by 8 bases and J by 0 bases, and 10 bases separated the two germline ends. Germline values: CDR1 SEHNR, CDR2 FQNEAQ (reference sequence). The CDR3 totals 14 residues. The CDR3 nucleotides are TGTGCCAGCGGAAAGAGTGCAACTAATGAAAAACTGTTTTTT. It translates to CASGKSATNEKLFF.

The chain links TRBV27 to TRBJ2-3; 10 bases match TRBD2. V shed 0 bases and J 1 base; nucleotides not matched to a gene: 7. The length of the CDR3 is 18 residues. CDR1 and CDR2 from the germline V gene are MNHEY and SMNVEV (reference sequence). CDR3 sequence: CASSLSPSGSGGTDTQYF. CDR3 nucleotides: TGTGCCAGCAGTTTATCGCCTAGCGGGAGTGGGGGCACAGATACGCAGTATTTT.

This clonotype has a count of ten or more. The rearrangement uses TRBV2 and TRBJ2-4, with 7 positions matching TRBD2. The CDR3 runs to 15 residues. V dropped 0 bases and J dropped 8; count of bases not matched to a gene: 7. The germline CDR1 and CDR2 sequences are SNHLY and FYNNEI. CDR3 sequence (DNA): TGTGCCAGCAGTGAAGCGCGGGGAGGGCTCGACATTCAGTACTTC. It encodes CASSEARGGLDIQYF.

The CDR3 spells CSARPPGLAGGGQFF. DNA for the CDR3: TGCAGTGCTAGACCCCCGGGACTAGCGGGGGGGGGGCAGTTCTTC. The gene calls are TRBV20-1 and TRBJ2-1; 16 positions match TRBD2. Germline-derived CDR1 and CDR2 are DFQATT and SNEGSKA (reference sequence). V was pared by 2 bases and J by 12 bases, with 7 bases of the junction left unmatched. This CDR3 spans 15 amino acids.

This chain links TRBV30 with TRBJ2-7, with 7 bases identical to TRBD2. CDR1 is GTSNPN and CDR2 is SVGIG in the germline V gene (reference sequence). V lost 3 bases, J lost 1 base, and 6 bases stayed unmatched. The CDR3 has 14 residues. The CDR3 protein is CAWRTSVLSYEQYF. DNA of the CDR3: TGTGCCTGGAGAACTAGCGTCCTGTCCTACGAGCAGTACTTC.

The chain is built from TRBV20-1 and TRBJ2-7; D gene uncertain. The CDR3 runs to 13 residues. Trimming removed 5 bases from V and 3 bases from J, with 14 bases in between. CDR1 DFQATT and CDR2 SNEGSKA come from the germline V gene (reference sequence). The CDR3 DNA is TGCAGTGCTGGGATAGGTGGGATCTACGAGCAGTACTTC. Its protein is CSAGIGGIYEQYF.

This clonotype was seen a few times. The V gene is TRBV20-1, the J gene TRBJ1-4; possible D gene TRBD1, 5 bases. The germline V and J ends were trimmed by 1 base and 3 bases, with 12 bases remaining between them. The CDR3 length is 15 residues. Germline V lookup: CDR1 DFQATT, CDR2 SNEGSKA (reference sequence). Written as DNA, the CDR3 is TGCAGTGCTAGAGGCAGGGTTCGGTCTAATGAAAAACTGTTTTTT. Protein sequence: CSARGRVRSNEKLFF.

Ten or more counts support this clonotype. The V gene is TRBV11-2, the J gene TRBJ2-3; D may be TRBD1 or TRBD2 (6 bases each). CDR1 is SGHAT and CDR2 is FQNNGV in the germline V gene. There are 16 residues in the CDR3. V lost 2 bases to trimming and J lost 1 base, with 13 bases between them. CDR3 amino acids: CASSLSRGRRTDTQYF. CDR3 nucleotides: TGTGCCAGCAGCTTATCCCGGGGGCGGCGCACAGATACGCAGTATTTT.

The chain carries TRBV18 and TRBJ2-1; D possibly matches TRBD1 or TRBD2 (5 bases each). The germline CDR1 and CDR2 sequences are KGHSH and LQKENI. With 0 bases removed from V and 0 bases from J, the gap between germline ends came to 12 bases. This CDR3 spans 17 amino acids. The CDR3 DNA reads as TGTGCCAGCTCACCACCCTGGGCAGGGAGCTCCTACAATGAGCAGTTCTTC. Encoded protein: CASSPPWAGSSYNEQFF. Full variable domain (missing parts from reference TRBV18 and TRBJ2-1): NAGVMQNPRHLVRRRGQEARLRCSPMKGHSHVYWYRQLPEEGLKFMVYLQKENIIDESGMPKERFSAEFPKEGPSILRIQQVVRGDSAAYFCASSPPWAGSSYNEQFFGPGTRLTVL.